These T cell receptor beta chains were read from a single sample in a study of cytomegalovirus exposure and HLA in healthy donors. TCRdb's table, derived via immunoSEQ multiplex PCR, lists solely in-frame clones and lacks some. The repertoire consists of around 110,000 clones, with around 85% occurring once and the leading ten covering 2% to 2.5%. The sample consisted of PBMCs. These receptors were taken from a man aged 25-45 years in good health and CMV-seronegative. Both conserved end residues are part of each CDR3. The D gene is left open where the match is weak. The size field is filled for only some rows; it gives once, few, many or a size class.

v_gene,abundance,d_gene,j_gene,CDR3aa,CDR3nt
TRBV28,.,.,TRBJ1-1,CASSLWAGAWNTEAFF,TGTGCCAGCAGTTTATGGGCAGGGGCATGGAACACTGAAGCTTTCTTT
TRBV7-9,.,TRBD1,TRBJ1-3,CSSSYRGSSGNTIYF,TGTTCCAGCAGCTACAGGGGAAGCTCTGGAAACACCATATATTTT
TRBV4-2,.,TRBD2,TRBJ2-1,CASSQGAASGYNEQFF,TGTGCCAGCAGCCAAGGTGCGGCTAGCGGGTACAATGAGCAGTTCTTC
TRBV5-4,.,.,TRBJ2-6,CASGVPSGNEANVLTF,TGTGCCAGCGGGGTTCCTTCCGGGAACGAAGCCAACGTCCTGACTTTC
TRBV19,.,TRBD1,TRBJ2-2,CASSMRRQGGRAGELFF,TGTGCCAGTAGTATGCGGAGACAGGGGGGAAGGGCCGGGGAGCTGTTTTTT
TRBV5-6,once,TRBD2,TRBJ2-5,CASSTGLAGAFLGGTQYF,TGTGCCAGCAGCACCGGACTAGCGGGGGCGTTTCTGGGGGGGACCCAGTACTTC
TRBV5-4,.,TRBD1,TRBJ1-1,CASSGGQGAAFF,TGTGCCAGCAGCGGAGGACAGGGGGCAGCTTTCTTT
TRBV9,.,TRBD2,TRBJ2-1,CASSASGGPYNEQFF,TGTGCCAGCAGCGCTAGCGGGGGGCCCTACAATGAGCAGTTCTTC
TRBV10-3,.,TRBD1,TRBJ1-2,CAISEPQTGSGGYTF,TGTGCCATCAGTGAGCCCCAGACAGGGTCTGGAGGCTACACCTTC
TRBV9,.,TRBD1,TRBJ1-6,CASSHRTGDAYNSPLHF,TGTGCCAGCAGCCACCGGACAGGGGACGCCTATAATTCACCCCTCCACTTT
TRBV15,.,.,TRBJ2-1,CATSSPAGHGEQFF,TGTGCCACCAGCAGCCCGGCAGGGCATGGGGAGCAGTTCTTC
TRBV30,.,TRBD1,TRBJ2-7,CAVLEGGQGGF,TGTGCCGTTCTAGAGGGGGGACAGGGAGGCTTC
TRBV5-1,.,TRBD2,TRBJ2-1,CASSLGLAGGNEQFF,TGCGCCAGCAGCTTGGGACTAGCGGGGGGTAATGAGCAGTTCTTC
TRBV2,once,TRBD1,TRBJ1-5,CASSAQTGNQPQHF,TGTGCCAGCAGTGCACAGACAGGGAATCAGCCCCAGCATTTT
TRBV5-1,.,TRBD1,TRBJ2-1,CASNDRAHEQFF,TGCGCCAGCAACGACAGGGCCCATGAGCAGTTCTTC
TRBV7-9,.,.,TRBJ1-2,CASSAQQGLGYGYTF,TGTGCCAGCAGCGCCCAACAGGGTCTCGGCTATGGCTACACCTTC
TRBV11-3,.,.,TRBJ2-5,CASSLGGSGETQYF,TGTGCCAGCAGCTTAGGAGGCTCCGGTGAGACCCAGTACTTC
TRBV28,.,TRBD1,TRBJ1-5,CASSTAGTGDQPQHF,TGTGCCAGCAGCACCGCCGGGACAGGGGATCAGCCCCAGCATTTT
TRBV28,.,.,TRBJ1-5,CATRGGVRNQPQHF,TGTGCCACAAGAGGCGGGGTAAGAAATCAGCCCCAGCATTTT
TRBV5-6,.,.,TRBJ1-1,CASSLSSTGNTEAFF,TGTGCCAGCAGCTTGTCCTCGACAGGGAACACTGAAGCTTTCTTT
TRBV7-8,few,TRBD1,TRBJ1-4,CASSFLLGGLNEKLFF,TGTGCCAGCAGCTTTCTACTAGGGGGCTTAAATGAAAAACTGTTTTTT
TRBV5-5,.,.,TRBJ2-3,CASSPTSWFTDTQYF,TGTGCCAGCAGCCCAACTAGCTGGTTCACAGATACGCAGTATTTT
TRBV28,.,.,TRBJ1-5,CASSPRQDWGPQHF,TGTGCCAGCAGTCCAAGACAGGATTGGGGGCCCCAGCATTTT
TRBV7-8,.,.,TRBJ1-1,CASRIIPGRSLLNTEAFF,TGTGCCAGCAGAATTATCCCAGGGAGGTCTCTATTGAACACTGAAGCTTTCTTT
TRBV28,.,TRBD1,TRBJ1-4,CASSSPTGTNEKLFF,TGTGCCAGCAGTTCGCCGACAGGGACTAATGAAAAACTGTTTTTT
TRBV19,few,.,TRBJ1-2,CASKTSAPKNFYGYTF,TGTGCCAGTAAGACATCGGCACCGAAAAACTTCTATGGCTACACCTTC
TRBV7-9,few,.,TRBJ1-2,CASSLAQGQGGGYTF,TGTGCCAGCAGCTTAGCCCAGGGGCAAGGGGGTGGCTACACCTTC
TRBV7-9,.,TRBD2,TRBJ2-5,CSSSLRPLAGGEETQYF,TGTTCCAGCAGCTTACGCCCACTAGCGGGGGGGGAAGAGACCCAGTACTTC
TRBV5-6,.,TRBD1,TRBJ2-7,CASSVPRKGDRGHEQYF,TGTGCCAGCAGCGTTCCCAGAAAGGGGGACAGGGGACACGAGCAGTACTTC
TRBV7-9,.,.,TRBJ2-3,CASSSVLGRSTDTQYF,TGTGCCAGCAGCTCCGTGCTGGGCAGAAGCACAGATACGCAGTATTTT
TRBV11-2,.,.,TRBJ2-3,CASSLGQPGTDTQYF,TGTGCCAGCAGCCTAGGACAGCCAGGCACAGATACGCAGTATTTT
TRBV2,.,.,TRBJ2-5,CASSDGRGPQETQYF,TGTGCCAGCAGTGACGGGCGGGGGCCACAAGAGACCCAGTACTTC
TRBV15,.,.,TRBJ1-6,CATSRGEAYNSPLHF,TGTGCCACCAGCAGAGGGGAGGCCTATAATTCACCCCTCCACTTT
TRBV27,few,.,TRBJ2-7,CASSFAGGYEQYF,TGTGCCAGCAGTTTTGCAGGGGGGTACGAGCAGTACTTC
TRBV9,.,.,TRBJ1-1,CASSVASTARFGTEAFF,TGTGCCAGCAGCGTAGCATCGACAGCCCGGTTTGGCACTGAAGCTTTCTTT
TRBV9,.,TRBD1,TRBJ2-3,CASSVSPGTGGLYGTQYF,TGTGCCAGCAGCGTGAGCCCCGGGACAGGGGGACTGTATGGTACGCAGTATTTT
TRBV9,.,.,TRBJ1-1,CASSVDSEITEAFF,TGTGCCAGCAGCGTAGATTCAGAAATCACTGAAGCTTTCTTT
TRBV6-4,.,.,TRBJ1-5,CAGPTRRDQPQHF,TGTGCCGGCCCAACGCGGAGGGATCAGCCCCAGCATTTT
TRBV7-9,.,.,TRBJ1-1,CASKGEHSGVNTEAFF,TGTGCCAGCAAGGGGGAGCACTCAGGGGTGAACACTGAAGCTTTCTTT
TRBV2,.,TRBD2,TRBJ2-1,CASSSRGGQSGSYNEQFF,TGTGCCAGCAGTTCACGCGGGGGGCAGTCGGGTTCCTACAATGAGCAGTTCTTC
TRBV2,few,.,TRBJ1-1,CASSGGRGTEAFF,TGTGCCAGCAGTGGAGGGAGGGGAACTGAAGCTTTCTTT
TRBV5-1,.,.,TRBJ2-3,CASSFGLRRSREDTQYF,TGCGCCAGCAGCTTCGGGCTTCGGCGTAGTAGGGAGGATACGCAGTATTTT
TRBV5-1,.,TRBD1,TRBJ2-7,CASSLVADRDYEQYF,TGCGCCAGCAGCTTGGTTGCGGACAGGGACTACGAGCAGTACTTC
TRBV5-1,.,.,TRBJ2-3,CASSPQTPSTDTQYF,TGCGCCAGCAGCCCTCAGACTCCTAGCACAGATACGCAGTATTTT
TRBV6-5,.,.,TRBJ1-1,CASKAGNEAFF,TGTGCCAGCAAAGCGGGAAACGAAGCTTTCTTT
TRBV10-3,.,TRBD2,TRBJ2-3,CAISAESGLAGAFPDTQYF,TGTGCCATCAGTGCAGAATCGGGACTAGCGGGTGCCTTTCCAGATACGCAGTATTTT
TRBV5-8,.,TRBD1,TRBJ2-5,CASSAGQGAQETQYF,TGTGCCAGCAGCGCGGGACAGGGCGCCCAAGAGACCCAGTACTTC
TRBV2,.,.,TRBJ2-3,CASNSGQGVRTDTQYF,TGTGCCAGCAATTCGGGCCAAGGGGTCAGGACAGATACGCAGTATTTT
TRBV7-2,.,.,TRBJ1-5,CASSPGRGSGNQPQHF,TGTGCCAGCAGCCCCGGCAGGGGATCAGGGAATCAGCCCCAGCATTTT